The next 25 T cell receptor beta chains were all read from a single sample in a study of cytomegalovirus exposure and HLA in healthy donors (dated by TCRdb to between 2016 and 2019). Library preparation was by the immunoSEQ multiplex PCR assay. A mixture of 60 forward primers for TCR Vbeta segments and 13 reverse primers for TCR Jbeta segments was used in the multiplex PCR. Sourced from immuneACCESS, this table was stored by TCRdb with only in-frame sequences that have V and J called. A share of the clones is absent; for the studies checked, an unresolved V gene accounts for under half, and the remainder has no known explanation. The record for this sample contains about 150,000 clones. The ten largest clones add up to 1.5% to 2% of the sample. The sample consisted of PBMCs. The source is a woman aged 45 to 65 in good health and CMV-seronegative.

CDR3 region: CASSLDRGSGQPQHF. CDR3 coding DNA: TGTGCCAGCAGCTTAGATCGGGGATCGGGGCAGCCCCAGCATTTT. This chain joins TRBV11-2 and TRBJ1-5, with D uncertain. The germline CDR1 and CDR2 sequences are SGHAT and FQNNGV. Trimming pared 0 bases from V and 7 bases from J, leaving 13 bases between. This CDR3 is built from 15 residues.

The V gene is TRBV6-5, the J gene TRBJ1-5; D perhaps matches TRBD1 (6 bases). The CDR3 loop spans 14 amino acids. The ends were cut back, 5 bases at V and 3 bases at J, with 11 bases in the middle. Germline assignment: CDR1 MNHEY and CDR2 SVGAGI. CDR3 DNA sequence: TGTGCCAGCAGTCCAACAGGGATCAATCAGCCCCAGCATTTT. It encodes CASSPTGINQPQHF.

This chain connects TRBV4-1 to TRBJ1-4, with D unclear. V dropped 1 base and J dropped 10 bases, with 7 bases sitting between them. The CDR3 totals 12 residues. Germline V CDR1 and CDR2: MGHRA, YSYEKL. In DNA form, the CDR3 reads TGCGCCAGCAGCCAAGCGGGAACAAAACTGTTTTTT. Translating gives CASSQAGTKLFF.

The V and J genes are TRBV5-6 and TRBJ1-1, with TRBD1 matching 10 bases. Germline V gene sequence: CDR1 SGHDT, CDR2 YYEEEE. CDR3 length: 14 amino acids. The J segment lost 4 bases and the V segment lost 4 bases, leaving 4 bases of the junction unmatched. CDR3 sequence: CASSPGTGVTEAFF. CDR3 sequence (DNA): TGTGCCAGCAGCCCTGGGACAGGGGTCACTGAAGCTTTCTTT. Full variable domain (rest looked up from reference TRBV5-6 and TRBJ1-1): DAGVTQSPTHLIKTRGQQVTLRCSPKSGHDTVSWYQQALGQGPQFIFQYYEEEERQRGNFPDRFSGHQFPNYSSELNVNALLLGDSALYLCASSPGTGVTEAFFGQGTRLTVV.

The CDR3 bases are TGTGCCAGTAGCAGAGAGCGAAGGACAGAAGCTTATGGCTACACCTTC. Protein sequence: CASSRERRTEAYGYTF. V gene TRBV19 combines with J gene TRBJ1-2; tentative D call: TRBD1 (6 bases). The CDR3 is 16 amino acids. The V end lost 6 bases, the J end lost 5 bases, and 22 bases lay between the germline ends. The germline CDR1 and CDR2 sequences are LNHDA and SQIVND (reference sequence).

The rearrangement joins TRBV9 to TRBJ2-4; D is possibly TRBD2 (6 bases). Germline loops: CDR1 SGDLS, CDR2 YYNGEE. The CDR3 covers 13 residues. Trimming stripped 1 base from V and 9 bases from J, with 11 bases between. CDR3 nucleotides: TGTGCCAGCAGCGTACAGGGAGGCAGCATTCAGTACTTC. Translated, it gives CASSVQGGSIQYF.

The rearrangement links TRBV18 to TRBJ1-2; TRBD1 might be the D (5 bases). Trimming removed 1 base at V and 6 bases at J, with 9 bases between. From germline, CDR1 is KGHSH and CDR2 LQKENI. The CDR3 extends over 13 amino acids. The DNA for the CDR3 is TGTGCCAGCTCACCACGGGGCCGCGATGGCTACACCTTC. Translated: CASSPRGRDGYTF.

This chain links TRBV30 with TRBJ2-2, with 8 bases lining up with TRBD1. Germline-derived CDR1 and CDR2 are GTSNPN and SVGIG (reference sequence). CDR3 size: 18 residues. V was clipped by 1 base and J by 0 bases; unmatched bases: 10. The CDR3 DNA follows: TGTGCCTGGAGTGCCGACAGGGGTAGTCCCGCGAACACCGGGGAGCTGTTTTTT. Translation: CAWSADRGSPANTGELFF.

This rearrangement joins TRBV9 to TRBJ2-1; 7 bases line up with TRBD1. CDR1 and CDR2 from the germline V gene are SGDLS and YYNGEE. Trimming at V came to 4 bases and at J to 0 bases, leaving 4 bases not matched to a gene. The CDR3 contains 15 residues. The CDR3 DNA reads TGTGCCAGCAGCACAGAGGGGGCCTCCTACAATGAGCAGTTCTTC. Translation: CASSTEGASYNEQFF.

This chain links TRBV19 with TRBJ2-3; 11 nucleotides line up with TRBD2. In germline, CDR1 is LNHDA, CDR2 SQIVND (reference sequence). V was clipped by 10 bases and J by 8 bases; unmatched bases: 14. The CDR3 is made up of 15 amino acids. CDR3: CATVTSGGQRGTQYF. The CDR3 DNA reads TGTGCCACAGTCACTAGCGGGGGACAAAGAGGTACGCAGTATTTT.

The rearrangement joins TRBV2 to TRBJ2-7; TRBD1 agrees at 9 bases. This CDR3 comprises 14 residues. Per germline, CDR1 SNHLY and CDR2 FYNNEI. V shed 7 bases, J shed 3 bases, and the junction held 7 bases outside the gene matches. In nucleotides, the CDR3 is TGTGCCAGCAACCCGGACAGGGGAGGCTACGAGCAGTACTTC. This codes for CASNPDRGGYEQYF.

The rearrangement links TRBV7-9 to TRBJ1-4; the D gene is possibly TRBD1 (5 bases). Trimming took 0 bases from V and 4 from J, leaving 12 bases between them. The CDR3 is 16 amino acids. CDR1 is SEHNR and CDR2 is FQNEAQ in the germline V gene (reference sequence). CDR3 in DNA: TGTGCCAGCAGCTTAGCTTCAGGGCAGAATAATGAAAAACTGTTTTTT. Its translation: CASSLASGQNNEKLFF.

CDR3 coding DNA: TGTGCCAGCAGTTACTCAGGGTCAGGGAACTATGGCTACACCTTC. This encodes CASSYSGSGNYGYTF. V and J are TRBV6-5 and TRBJ1-2, with D perhaps matching TRBD1 (5 bases). The CDR3 sequence is 15 residues long. In germline, CDR1 is MNHEY, CDR2 SVGAGI. The germline V and J ends were trimmed by 0 bases and 2 bases, with 10 bases remaining between them.

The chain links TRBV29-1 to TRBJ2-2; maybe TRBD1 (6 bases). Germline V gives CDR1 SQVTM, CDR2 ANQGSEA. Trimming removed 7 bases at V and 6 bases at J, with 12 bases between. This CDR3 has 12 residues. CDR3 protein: CSATDSSGELFF. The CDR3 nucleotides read TGCAGCGCAACGGACAGCTCCGGGGAGCTGTTTTTT.

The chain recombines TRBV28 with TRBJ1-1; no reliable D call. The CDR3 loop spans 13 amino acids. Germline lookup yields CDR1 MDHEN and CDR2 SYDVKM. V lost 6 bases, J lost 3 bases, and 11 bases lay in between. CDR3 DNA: TGTGCCAGCAGAGTCGACAAGCACACTGAAGCTTTCTTT. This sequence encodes CASRVDKHTEAFF.

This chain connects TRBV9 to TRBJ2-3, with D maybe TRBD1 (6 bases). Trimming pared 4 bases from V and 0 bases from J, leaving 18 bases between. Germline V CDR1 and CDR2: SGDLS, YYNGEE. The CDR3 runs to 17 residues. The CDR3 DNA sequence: TGTGCCAGCAGCCCCCAGACAGGCTATTCTAGCACAGATACGCAGTATTTT. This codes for CASSPQTGYSSTDTQYF. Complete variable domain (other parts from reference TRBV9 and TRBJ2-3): DSGVTQTPKHLITATGQRVTLRCSPRSGDLSVYWYQQSLDQGLQFLIQYYNGEERAKGNILERFSAQQFPDLHSELNLSSLELGDSALYFCASSPQTGYSSTDTQYFGPGTRLTVL.

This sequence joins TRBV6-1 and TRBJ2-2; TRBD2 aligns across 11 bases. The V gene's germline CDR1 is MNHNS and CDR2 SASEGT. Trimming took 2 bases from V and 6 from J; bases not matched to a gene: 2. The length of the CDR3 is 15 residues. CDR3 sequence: CASSEMGLAAGELFF. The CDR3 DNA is TGTGCCAGCAGTGAAATGGGACTAGCGGCCGGGGAGCTGTTTTTT.

The CDR3 loop is CASSWGSFNEKLFF. The CDR3 DNA sequence: TGTGCCAGCAGTTGGGGCAGCTTTAATGAAAAACTGTTTTTT. This rearrangement joins TRBV2 to TRBJ1-4; a possible D gene is TRBD1 (5 bases). The V gene's germline CDR1 is SNHLY and CDR2 FYNNEI. The CDR3 is 14 amino acids. V was trimmed by 5 bases and J by 4 bases, leaving 11 bases between them.

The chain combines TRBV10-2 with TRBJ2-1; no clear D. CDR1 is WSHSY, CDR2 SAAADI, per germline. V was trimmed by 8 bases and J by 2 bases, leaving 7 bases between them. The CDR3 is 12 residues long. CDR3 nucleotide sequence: TGCGCCAGCTCGAGCCCCTACAATGAGCAGTTCTTC. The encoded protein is CASSSPYNEQFF.

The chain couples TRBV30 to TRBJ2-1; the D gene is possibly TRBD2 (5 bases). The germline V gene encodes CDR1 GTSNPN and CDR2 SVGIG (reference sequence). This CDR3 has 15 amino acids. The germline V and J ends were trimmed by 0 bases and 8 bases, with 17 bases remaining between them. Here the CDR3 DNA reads TGTGCCTGGAGTGTACTTGGCGGGTATGATGATGAGCAGTTCTTC. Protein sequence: CAWSVLGGYDDEQFF.

CDR3 DNA: TGTGCCAGTATCAATATTATGAGCTCTGGAAACACCATATATTTT. It yields the protein CASINIMSSGNTIYF. The chain recombines TRBV19 with TRBJ1-3, with D unclear. This CDR3 has 15 residues. Germline-derived CDR1 and CDR2 are LNHDA and SQIVND (reference sequence). V was shortened by 7 bases and J by 0 bases, with 13 bases between the two germline ends.

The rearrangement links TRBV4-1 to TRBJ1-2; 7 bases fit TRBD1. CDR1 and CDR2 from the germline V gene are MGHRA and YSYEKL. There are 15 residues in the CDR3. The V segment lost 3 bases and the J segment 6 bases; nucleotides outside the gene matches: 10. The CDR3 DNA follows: TGCGCCAGCAGCCACGGTGAGACAGGGATCAATGGCTACACCTTC. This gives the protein CASSHGETGINGYTF.

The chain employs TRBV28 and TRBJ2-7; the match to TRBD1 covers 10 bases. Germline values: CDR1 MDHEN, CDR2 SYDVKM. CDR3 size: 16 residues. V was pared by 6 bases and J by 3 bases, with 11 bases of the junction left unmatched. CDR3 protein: CASSRVGTGDLYEQYF. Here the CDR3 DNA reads TGTGCCAGCAGCCGAGTCGGGACAGGGGACCTCTACGAGCAGTACTTC.

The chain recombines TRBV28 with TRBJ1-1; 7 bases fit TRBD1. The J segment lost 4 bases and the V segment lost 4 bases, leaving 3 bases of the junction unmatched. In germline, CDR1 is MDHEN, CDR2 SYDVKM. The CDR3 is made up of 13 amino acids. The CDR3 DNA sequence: TGTGCCAGCAGTTCAGGGGGGAGCACTGAAGCTTTCTTT. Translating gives CASSSGGSTEAFF.

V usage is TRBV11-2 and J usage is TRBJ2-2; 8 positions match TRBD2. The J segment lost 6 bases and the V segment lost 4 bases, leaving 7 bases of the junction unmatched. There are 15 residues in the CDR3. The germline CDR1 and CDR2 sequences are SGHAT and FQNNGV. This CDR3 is CASSWEAGDPGELFF. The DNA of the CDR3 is TGTGCCAGCAGCTGGGAAGCGGGAGATCCCGGGGAGCTGTTTTTT. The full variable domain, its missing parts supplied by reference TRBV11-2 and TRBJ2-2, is EAGVAQSPRYKIIEKRQSVAFWCNPISGHATLYWYQQILGQGPKLLIQFQNNGVVDDSQLPKDRFSAERLKGVDSTLKIQPAKLEDSAVYLCASSWEAGDPGELFFGEGSRLTVL.